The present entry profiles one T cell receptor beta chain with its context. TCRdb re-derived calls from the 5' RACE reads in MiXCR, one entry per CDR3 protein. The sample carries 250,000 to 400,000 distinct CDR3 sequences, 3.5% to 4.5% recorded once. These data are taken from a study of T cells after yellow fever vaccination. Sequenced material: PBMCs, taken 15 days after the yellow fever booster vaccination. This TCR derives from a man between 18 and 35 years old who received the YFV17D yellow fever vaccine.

The CDR3 is CASTLGSGGAGEQFF. DNA for the CDR3: TGTGCCAGCACCCTCGGTAGCGGGGGGGCGGGAGAGCAGTTCTTC. J is TRBJ2-1 and V is TRBV12-3 or TRBV12-4, with 11 bases fitting TRBD2. The CDR3 length is 15 residues. J was trimmed by 10 bases and V by 7 bases; bases with no gene match: 12.